This entry concerns a single TCR beta chain. Its specificity is unknown. The data derive from a study of CD8 T cells in ankylosing spondylitis. Using its own MiXCR run on the 5' RACE reads, TCRdb lists one record per CDR3 protein. The table has around 220,000 distinct CDR3 sequences, about 17% seen once. The germline CDR1 and CDR2 sequences are LGHDT and YNNKEL (reference sequence). The CDR3 runs 17 residues. V lost 6 bases and J lost 1; bases outside the gene matches: 13. General study points: Disease-linked clones bore a CD8+ phenotype, appearing relatively rarely in peripheral blood. About 8 highly homologous variants made up a TCR beta motif that seemed to typify ankylosing spondylitis blood.

This clonotype was obtained from a male donor with ankylosing spondylitis. This chain uses TRBV3-1 with TRBJ2-5, with TRBD2 matching over 8 bases. The specimen sequenced was blood, either unsorted or a sorted T cell fraction (not recorded which). The CDR3 DNA reads TGTGCCAGCAGGCATATGGCGGGGGGCGAGATCCAAGAGACCCAGTACTTC. Translating it yields CASRHMAGGEIQETQYF.